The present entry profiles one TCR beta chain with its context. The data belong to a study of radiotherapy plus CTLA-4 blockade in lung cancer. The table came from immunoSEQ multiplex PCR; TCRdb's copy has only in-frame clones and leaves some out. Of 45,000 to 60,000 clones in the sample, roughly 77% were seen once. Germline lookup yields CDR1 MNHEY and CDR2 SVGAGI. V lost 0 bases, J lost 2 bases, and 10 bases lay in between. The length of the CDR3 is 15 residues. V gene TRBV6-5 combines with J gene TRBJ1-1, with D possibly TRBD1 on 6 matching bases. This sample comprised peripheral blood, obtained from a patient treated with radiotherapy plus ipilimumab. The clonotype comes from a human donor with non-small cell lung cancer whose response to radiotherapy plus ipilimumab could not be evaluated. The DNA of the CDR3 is TGTGCCAGCAGTTACTCGTGGGGACACAACACTGAAGCTTTCTTT. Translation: CASSYSWGHNTEAFF.